The next 18 T cell receptor beta chains were all read from a single sample in a study of shared clonotypes between healthy human individuals. Profiled with immunoSEQ multiplex PCR; TCRdb holds only in-frame clones, not every one. Of some 680,000 clones listed, 73% are singletons. The material sequenced was memory CD4+ T cells sorted from blood. The subset was: CD45RA-negative fraction. Receptors originate from a woman in her 30s in good health.

V and J are TRBV6-1 and TRBJ2-3; 9 bases fit TRBD1. The length of the CDR3 is 14 residues. The junction had 5 bases not matched to a gene; V was cut back by 6 bases and J by 4 bases. CDR1 MNHNS and CDR2 SASEGT come from the germline V gene. CDR3 bases: TGTGCCAGCAGAGGACAGGGGTTCCCAGATACGCAGTATTTT. Protein sequence: CASRGQGFPDTQYF.

This clone has only one observation. Here the CDR3 reads CASSDRGNTIYF. The CDR3 coding sequence is TGTGCCAGCAGTGATCGCGGAAACACCATATATTTT. This chain connects TRBV2 to TRBJ1-3; no definite D call. Deletions cut 3 bases from V and 4 bases from J, with 4 bases between. The CDR3 consists of 12 residues. Germline V gene lookup returns CDR1 SNHLY and CDR2 FYNNEI.

The table lists this clone with a few counts. The V and J genes are TRBV19 and TRBJ2-3; D perhaps matches TRBD1 (7 bases). The CDR3 runs to 14 residues. Germline V gene data show CDR1 as LNHDA and CDR2 as SQIVND (reference sequence). The V gene lost 4 bases and the J gene lost 10 bases, with 18 bases spanning the gap. The CDR3 region has the DNA TGTGCCAGTAGTAGAAAGGAGGGGGCCCCGGCGCAGTATTTT. Translated: CASSRKEGAPAQYF.

The chain links TRBV6-4 to TRBJ1-5; D not certain. The CDR3 sequence is 15 residues long. The germline V and J ends were trimmed by 1 base and 3 bases, with 10 bases remaining between them. Looked up from germline, CDR1 is MRHNA and CDR2 is SNTAGT. The CDR3 spells CASSDYRPLNQPQHF. DNA for the CDR3: TGTGCCAGCAGTGACTACCGTCCCCTCAATCAGCCCCAGCATTTT.

Here the CDR3 reads CASSQFGTGNYGYTF. CDR3 nucleotide sequence: TGTGCCAGCAGTCAATTCGGGACAGGGAACTATGGCTACACCTTC. The chain employs TRBV28 and TRBJ1-2; 9 nucleotides align to TRBD1. The germline V gene encodes CDR1 MDHEN and CDR2 SYDVKM. V gave up 5 bases and J gave up 2 bases; unmatched junction bases: 6. The CDR3 is 15 amino acids.

This clone was seen only once. The rearrangement joins TRBV5-6 to TRBJ1-2; D possibly corresponds to TRBD1 (6 bases). The CDR3 loop spans 13 amino acids. Germline-derived CDR1 and CDR2 are SGHDT and YYEEEE. Between the trimmed V and J ends, which lost 0 bases and 7 bases, there was a span of 10 bases. This chain's CDR3 is CASSLEWGAGYTF. CDR3 bases: TGTGCCAGCAGCTTGGAGTGGGGGGCTGGCTACACCTTC.

This clone was recorded once. The sample contains more than one DNA sequence encoding this CDR3. V gene TRBV5-1 combines with J gene TRBJ2-4, with unresolved D. There are 14 residues in the CDR3. Deletions cut 0 bases from V and 0 bases from J, with 4 bases between. CDR1 is SGHRS, CDR2 YFSETQ, per germline. The CDR3 nucleotides are TGCGCCAGCAGCTTGGGGACAGCCAAAAACATTCAGTACTTC. Its translation: CASSLGTAKNIQYF.

The CDR3 nucleotides read TGTGCCAGCAGTTCGGGACTAGCAGGGGAGCAGTACTTC. It specifies CASSSGLAGEQYF. The V gene is TRBV2, the J gene TRBJ2-7; 9 nucleotides match TRBD2. With 5 bases clipped from V and 7 bases from J, the junction kept 6 bases outside the gene matches. CDR1 and CDR2 (germline): SNHLY, FYNNEI. This CDR3 contains 13 residues.

V usage is TRBV7-9 and J usage is TRBJ2-7, with D possibly matching TRBD1 (5 bases). Trimming shortened V by 1 base and J by 6 bases, and 7 bases separated the two germline ends. This CDR3 has 12 residues. The germline V gene encodes CDR1 SEHNR and CDR2 FQNEAQ (reference sequence). The DNA of the CDR3 is TGTGCCAGCAGCTTAGAGGGGCCCGAGCAGTACTTC. Its protein is CASSLEGPEQYF.

Worth noting for this clone: Other nucleotide sequences in the sample specify the same CDR3. The chain is built from TRBV27 and TRBJ2-2, with D unresolved. The CDR3 spans 14 residues. Germline V CDR1 and CDR2: MNHEY, SMNVEV (reference sequence). V lost 3 bases and J 4 bases, leaving 9 bases between the germline ends. CDR3 bases: TGTGCCAGCAGTTTCCCCCCGGGCACCGGGGAGCTGTTTTTT. Translated, it gives CASSFPPGTGELFF.

The V and J genes are TRBV7-8 and TRBJ2-5; 9 nucleotides line up with TRBD2. The germline V gene encodes CDR1 SGHVS and CDR2 FQNEAQ. Trimming removed 5 bases from V and 5 bases from J; junction bases left unmatched: 6. This CDR3 spans 14 amino acids. CDR3 sequence (DNA): TGTGCCAGCAGCCAGGGACTAGCACAGGAGACCCAGTACTTC. This translates into CASSQGLAQETQYF.

V usage is TRBV6-5 and J usage is TRBJ2-4; D gene ambiguous. The CDR3 contains 15 residues. The V end was cut by 0 bases, the J end by 3 bases, with 9 bases between. The germline gives CDR1 MNHEY, CDR2 SVGAGI. The CDR3 region is CASSYSSHFKNIQYF. CDR3 nucleotides: TGTGCCAGCAGTTACTCGTCCCACTTCAAAAACATTCAGTACTTC.

The rearrangement uses TRBV19 and TRBJ1-2; TRBD1 is a possible D gene (5 bases). This CDR3 is 15 amino acids long. Germline V lookup: CDR1 LNHDA, CDR2 SQIVND (reference sequence). The V end was cut by 6 bases, the J end by 5 bases, with 19 bases between. CDR3 residues: CASSQGVVAPYGYTF. The CDR3 DNA sequence: TGTGCCAGTAGCCAAGGGGTGGTAGCGCCGTATGGCTACACCTTC.

V gene TRBV7-8 combines with J gene TRBJ2-3, with D unresolved. Trimming stripped 3 bases from V and 2 bases from J, with 15 bases between. Germline loops: CDR1 SGHVS, CDR2 FQNEAQ. The CDR3 has 16 residues. CDR3 bases: TGTGCCAGCAGCTTGACATCCGCTACTACCACAGATACGCAGTATTTT. Amino acid sequence: CASSLTSATTTDTQYF.

V usage is TRBV5-8 and J usage is TRBJ2-1; no clear D. V was pared by 4 bases and J by 7 bases, with 15 bases between. Germline CDR1 reads SGHTS; CDR2 reads YDEGEE. The CDR3 extends over 14 amino acids. CDR3 DNA: TGTGCCAGCAGCCCCTATCCCTTCCGGAATGAGCAGTTCTTC. Translating it yields CASSPYPFRNEQFF.

This clone came up a few times. The chain has TRBV14 and TRBJ2-1; tentatively, D is TRBD1 (6 bases). The CDR3 runs 19 residues. CDR1 SGHDN and CDR2 FVKESK come from the germline V gene. The V end lost 11 bases, the J end lost 2 bases, and 31 bases lay between the germline ends. The CDR3 nucleotides read TGTGCCCGGCGGGTGGGGGCTAGCCGGGCAGATTTGACCTACAATGAGCAGTTCTTC. It codes for CARRVGASRADLTYNEQFF.

This clone was seen more than once but under ten times. J is TRBJ1-4 and V is TRBV11-2; 11 nucleotides match TRBD1. Germline V gene sequence: CDR1 SGHAT, CDR2 FQNNGV. The CDR3 runs 19 residues. J gave up 3 bases and V 2 bases, and 11 bases lay outside the gene matches. CDR3 in DNA: TGTGCCAGCAGCTTACGGATCAACCCGGGACAGGGGGCTAATGAAAAACTGTTTTTT. It translates to CASSLRINPGQGANEKLFF.

This clone was found once. A clone one base away is much larger, so this may be a read error. Other DNA sequences in this sample translate to the same CDR3. This chain links TRBV5-1 with TRBJ2-1; D is ambiguous. This CDR3 is 14 amino acids long. Germline CDR1 is SGHRS and CDR2 is YFSETQ. The V end was cut by 0 bases, the J end by 0 bases, with 4 bases between. The CDR3: CASSLDNSYNEQFF. The CDR3 DNA reads as TGCGCCAGCAGCTTGGACAACTCCTACAATGAGCAGTTCTTC.